This T cell receptor (beta chain) emerged from a study of blood T cell repertoires in COVID-19. Repertoires were generated with immunoSEQ multiplex PCR, while TCRdb's copy carries only in-frame clones and drops some. Counted here are under 60,000 clones, approximately 88% occurring once; the ten biggest clones make up roughly a tenth. Followed longitudinally, the Seattle patients had been enrolled during active infection. The receptor was derived from a man aged 30 to 45 with COVID-19, enrolled during active disease. Sequences were obtained from peripheral blood.

The CDR3 loop is CASSLLSFTGHSNQPQHF. In DNA form, the CDR3 reads TGTGCCAGCAGTTTGTTGTCTTTCACAGGACATAGCAATCAGCCCCAGCATTTT. The rearrangement links TRBV28 to TRBJ1-5, with TRBD1 as a possible D gene (5 bases). Germline lookup yields CDR1 MDHEN and CDR2 SYDVKM. Trimming pared 3 bases from V and 0 bases from J, leaving 18 bases between. The length of the CDR3 is 18 residues.